Following are 30 T cell receptor beta chains from one sample sequenced in a study of beta chain features in type 1 diabetes. The whole isolated RNA underwent reverse transcription, so sequencing captured expressed TCRB transcripts. TCRdb keeps only in-frame clones here, not all; method: immunoSEQ multiplex PCR. The sample has roughly 250,000 clones, approximately 70% seen once. The sequencing sample was made of naive CD4+ T cells from blood. The receptors were gathered from a man aged 30 to 45 in good health.

The chain employs TRBV30 and TRBJ1-2; unclear D gene. The germline V and J ends were trimmed by 2 bases and 8 bases, with 15 bases remaining between them. This CDR3 comprises 13 residues. Germline CDR1 GTSNPN, CDR2 SVGIG (reference sequence). CDR3 DNA sequence: TGTGCCTGGAGTAGCAGTGGGCGAGAGGGCTACACCTTC. Protein: CAWSSSGREGYTF.

The chain carries TRBV25-1 and TRBJ1-2; D ambiguous. There are 11 residues in the CDR3. V was shortened by 6 bases and J by 5 bases, with 7 bases between the two germline ends. Germline lookup yields CDR1 MGHDK and CDR2 SYGVNS. The CDR3 DNA is TGTGCCAGCAGGACCGATTATGGCTACACCTTC. Translating it yields CASRTDYGYTF.

This clone was counted a few times. The chain is built from TRBV30 and TRBJ2-5; D may be TRBD1 (5 bases). V lost 8 bases and J 5 bases, leaving 18 bases between the germline ends. Germline loops: CDR1 GTSNPN, CDR2 SVGIG (reference sequence). The CDR3 runs to 13 residues. The CDR3 is CAVKGPTYETQYF. CDR3 nucleotide sequence: TGTGCCGTTAAGGGGCCCACATACGAGACCCAGTACTTC.

The chain links TRBV6-6 to TRBJ2-7; a possible D gene is TRBD2 (6 bases). Looked up from germline, CDR1 is MNHNY and CDR2 is SVGAGI (reference sequence). This CDR3 has 14 residues. Trimming cost V 6 bases and J 6 bases, with 18 bases left between them. CDR3 in amino acids: CASRPGGELSEQYF. In DNA, the CDR3 is TGTGCCAGCAGACCGGGCGGGGAGCTTAGCGAGCAGTACTTC.

This chain links TRBV28 with TRBJ1-2; 7 bases align to TRBD1. CDR1 and CDR2 from the germline V gene are MDHEN and SYDVKM. The CDR3 has 15 amino acids. Trimming took 5 bases from V and 3 from J; bases not matched to a gene: 9. The CDR3 sequence is CASSLQGDFDYGYTF. The CDR3 DNA reads as TGTGCCAGCAGTCTCCAGGGGGATTTCGACTATGGCTACACCTTC.

The genes are TRBV11-2 and TRBJ2-1; D unclear. The CDR3 runs 13 residues. Trimming shortened V by 4 bases and J by 2 bases, and 6 bases separated the two germline ends. Germline CDR1 reads SGHAT; CDR2 reads FQNNGV. The CDR3 coding sequence is TGTGCCAGCAGCTCCGGGCCCTACAATGAGCAGTTCTTC. This translates into CASSSGPYNEQFF.

The V call is TRBV29-1, the J call TRBJ1-3; weak D call: TRBD1 (5 bases). Germline CDR1 reads SQVTM; CDR2 reads ANQGSEA. The CDR3 is 13 residues long. V lost 6 bases and J lost 3, with 12 bases in between. CDR3 residues: CSVSGTDGNTIYF. The DNA of the CDR3 is TGCAGCGTGTCCGGGACCGATGGAAACACCATATATTTT.

The CDR3 DNA reads as TGTGCCAGCAGCTTGGGCGGAAACTCCTACAATGAGCAGTTCTTC. Its protein is CASSLGGNSYNEQFF. The rearrangement links TRBV5-4 to TRBJ2-1; no definite D call. V was trimmed by 0 bases and J by 0 bases, leaving 7 bases between them. Germline V gene sequence: CDR1 SGHNT, CDR2 YYREEE (reference sequence). CDR3 length: 15 amino acids.

V is TRBV6-5 and J is TRBJ1-1; a weak D match, TRBD1 (5 bases). The V gene lost 4 bases and the J gene lost 4 bases, with 13 bases spanning the gap. CDR1 and CDR2 from the germline V gene are MNHEY and SVGAGI. CDR3 length: 14 residues. DNA of the CDR3: TGTGCCAGCAGTTTCCCGGGTAGGGGCACTGAAGCTTTCTTT. Protein product: CASSFPGRGTEAFF.

V is TRBV7-9 and J is TRBJ2-7, with 7 bases identical to TRBD1. CDR3 length: 14 amino acids. Trimming at V came to 4 bases and at J to 0 bases, leaving 3 bases not matched to a gene. Germline CDR1 SEHNR, CDR2 FQNEAQ (reference sequence). CDR3 nucleotide sequence: TGTGCCAGCAGCTCGACAGGGACCTCCTACGAGCAGTACTTC. It encodes CASSSTGTSYEQYF. The full variable domain, with the rest looked up from reference TRBV7-9 and TRBJ2-7, is DTGVSQNPRHKITKRGQNVTFRCDPISEHNRLYWYRQTLGQGPEFLTYFQNEAQLEKSRLLSDRFSAERPKGSFSTLEIQRTEQGDSAMYLCASSSTGTSYEQYFGPGTRLTVT.

V usage is TRBV10-2 and J usage is TRBJ2-1; TRBD2 aligns across 9 bases. V shed 3 bases and J 14 bases; nucleotides not matched to a gene: 5. In germline, CDR1 is WSHSY, CDR2 SAAADI. The CDR3 has 12 residues. The CDR3, as DNA: TGCGCCAGCAGTGATTTAGCGGGAGCCGAGTTCTTC. Translated: CASSDLAGAEFF.

V usage is TRBV4-3 and J usage is TRBJ2-2, with 7 bases aligning to TRBD2. The CDR3 loop spans 16 amino acids. Germline values: CDR1 LGHNA, CDR2 YSLEER. Trimming cost V 0 bases and J 6 bases; bases outside gene matches: 7. The CDR3 region is CASSQDAAGFPGELFF. In DNA, the CDR3 is TGCGCCAGCAGCCAAGATGCAGCGGGATTCCCCGGGGAGCTGTTTTTT.

CDR3 region: CASSSSREGRNEQFF. The CDR3 bases are TGTGCCAGCAGCTCTTCTAGGGAGGGCCGCAATGAGCAGTTCTTC. This rearrangement joins TRBV5-4 to TRBJ2-1; 7 bases fit TRBD2. The ends lost 3 bases at V and 6 bases at J; junction bases unmatched: 9. Germline-derived CDR1 and CDR2 are SGHNT and YYREEE (reference sequence). The CDR3 length is 15 residues.

The CDR3 protein is CASSEYKAGDYTF. The CDR3 nucleotides read TGTGCCAGCAGTGAATATAAGGCAGGGGATTACACCTTC. This sequence joins TRBV25-1 and TRBJ1-2; D might be TRBD1 (6 bases). This CDR3 comprises 13 residues. CDR1 is MGHDK and CDR2 is SYGVNS in the germline V gene. The V and J ends lost 0 bases and 11 bases respectively, with 13 bases between them.

The J gene is TRBJ2-7, the V gene TRBV4-3; D not certain. Deletions cut 1 base from V and 1 base from J, with 14 bases between. The CDR3 spans 16 residues. Germline CDR1 reads LGHNA; CDR2 reads YSLEER. CDR3 nucleotide sequence: TGCGCCAGCAGCCAAGGAATGGCAGGACCTTCCTACGAGCAGTACTTC. Its protein is CASSQGMAGPSYEQYF.

The V and J genes are TRBV7-9 and TRBJ2-5; D unresolved. There are 13 residues in the CDR3. The V end lost 2 bases, the J end lost 5 bases, and 9 bases lay between the germline ends. The germline V gene has CDR1 SEHNR and CDR2 FQNEAQ (reference sequence). CDR3 in DNA: TGTGCCAGCAGCTTATTGGGTTGGGAGACCCAGTACTTC. It codes for CASSLLGWETQYF.

This clone was counted a single time. Other DNA sequences from this sample encode an identical CDR3 as well. This rearrangement joins TRBV30 to TRBJ1-2; TRBD1 is a possible D gene (6 bases). The length of the CDR3 is 12 residues. From germline, CDR1 is GTSNPN and CDR2 SVGIG (reference sequence). The V end lost 3 bases, the J end lost 2 bases, and 7 bases lay between the germline ends. In nucleotides, the CDR3 is TGTGCCTGGAGCCAGGGGAACTATGGCTACACCTTC. It encodes CAWSQGNYGYTF.

The chain employs TRBV5-6 and TRBJ1-2; D perhaps matches TRBD1 (6 bases). Germline CDR1 reads SGHDT; CDR2 reads YYEEEE. The CDR3 covers 13 residues. The V end was cut by 4 bases, the J end by 4 bases, with 11 bases between. The CDR3 DNA follows: TGTGCCAGCAGCCTACAGGGTACCTATGGCTACACCTTC. This encodes CASSLQGTYGYTF. Based on the CDR3 plus reference TRBV5-6 and TRBJ1-2, the full variable domain is DAGVTQSPTHLIKTRGQQVTLRCSPKSGHDTVSWYQQALGQGPQFIFQYYEEEERQRGNFPDRFSGHQFPNYSSELNVNALLLGDSALYLCASSLQGTYGYTFGSGTRLTVV.

The chain joins TRBV4-3 to TRBJ2-7; a weak D match, TRBD1 (6 bases). The germline V and J ends were trimmed by 0 bases and 3 bases, with 21 bases remaining between them. Germline CDR1 LGHNA, CDR2 YSLEER. The CDR3 is 18 residues long. In nucleotides, the CDR3 is TGCGCCAGCAGCCAAGATCAAAGCTTTCGGACAGAGATCTACGAGCAGTACTTC. It encodes CASSQDQSFRTEIYEQYF.

V usage is TRBV15 and J usage is TRBJ2-5; D gene ambiguous. The V end was cut by 0 bases, the J end by 7 bases, with 6 bases between. CDR1 and CDR2 (germline): LNHNV, YYDKDF (reference sequence). CDR3 length: 12 amino acids. The CDR3 DNA reads TGTGCCACCAGCAGAGATGAGGTGACCCAGTACTTC. It specifies CATSRDEVTQYF.

This clone was counted between two and nine times. This chain uses TRBV30 with TRBJ1-2; no clear D gene. In germline, CDR1 is GTSNPN, CDR2 SVGIG (reference sequence). The CDR3 has 12 amino acids. Trimming removed 1 base at V and 5 bases at J, with 8 bases between. CDR3 coding DNA: TGTGCCTGGAGTGCTCAGGCTTATGGCTACACCTTC. Translating gives CAWSAQAYGYTF.

Here the CDR3 DNA reads TGTGCCAGCAGCAAAGCCCGTATTTCTGGGGCCAACGTCCTGACTTTC. Amino acid sequence: CASSKARISGANVLTF. The V and J genes are TRBV21-1 and TRBJ2-6; the DNA was not used to check the table's D call, TRBD2. TRBV21-1 represents a pseudogene. The CDR3 contains 16 residues.

The genes are TRBV25-1 and TRBJ1-6; D call uncertain. This CDR3 is built from 13 residues. Looked up from germline, CDR1 is MGHDK and CDR2 is SYGVNS. Trimming shortened V by 3 bases and J by 10 bases, and 10 bases separated the two germline ends. CDR3 nucleotide sequence: TGTGCCAGCAGTGAGTCCAGAACGTCACCCCTCCACTTT. Translation gives CASSESRTSPLHF.

The J gene is TRBJ2-7, the V gene TRBV6-5, with 9 bases lining up with TRBD1. With V trimmed by 2 bases and J by 0 bases, 5 bases remained unmatched. This CDR3 spans 16 amino acids. From germline, CDR1 is MNHEY and CDR2 SVGAGI. CDR3 DNA sequence: TGTGCCAGCAGTTACCGGGGACAGGGTAGCTCCTACGAGCAGTACTTC. It specifies CASSYRGQGSSYEQYF.

The V call is TRBV5-4, the J call TRBJ2-6, with 9 bases fitting TRBD1. Germline V lookup: CDR1 SGHNT, CDR2 YYREEE (reference sequence). The CDR3 has 16 amino acids. V gave up 9 bases and J gave up 4 bases; unmatched junction bases: 11. The DNA for the CDR3 is TGTGCCACCGGGACAGGGAACCCTGCCGGGGCCAACGTCCTGACTTTC. It encodes CATGTGNPAGANVLTF.

The chain employs TRBV7-2 and TRBJ2-3; TRBD2 agrees at 8 bases. The junction had 8 bases not matched to a gene; V was cut back by 4 bases and J by 5 bases. CDR3 length: 15 amino acids. Per germline, CDR1 SGHTA and CDR2 FQGNSA. The CDR3 spells CASSSRGASKDTQYF. The CDR3 region has the DNA TGTGCCAGCAGCTCGCGGGGGGCCTCTAAAGATACGCAGTATTTT.

This sequence joins TRBV7-9 and TRBJ1-1; D perhaps matches TRBD1 (5 bases). Germline-derived CDR1 and CDR2 are SEHNR and FQNEAQ (reference sequence). V was pared by 6 bases and J by 1 base, with 18 bases between. The CDR3 extends over 16 amino acids. This CDR3 reads CASRKEDILRNTEAFF. The CDR3 DNA reads TGTGCCAGCAGAAAAGAGGACATTCTTCGGAACACTGAAGCTTTCTTT.

This clone was counted between two and nine times. The rearrangement uses TRBV29-1 and TRBJ2-3; 10 nucleotides line up with TRBD2. The length of the CDR3 is 16 residues. Germline-derived CDR1 and CDR2 are SQVTM and ANQGSEA. Losses at the gene ends were 4 bases for V and 2 bases for J; bases not matched to a gene: 9. CDR3 sequence reads: CSVARTSGTSTDTQYF. The CDR3 DNA is TGCAGCGTTGCCAGAACTAGCGGGACCTCCACAGATACGCAGTATTTT.

The genes are TRBV7-6 and TRBJ2-1, with TRBD2 matching over 12 bases. Germline CDR1 reads SGHVS; CDR2 reads FNYEAQ. V lost 5 bases, J lost 6 bases, and 5 bases stayed unmatched. CDR3 length: 15 amino acids. CDR3 DNA: TGTGCCAGCAGCACGACTAGCGGGAGACCCAATGAGCAGTTCTTC. Residues: CASSTTSGRPNEQFF.

The J gene is TRBJ2-7, the V gene TRBV5-4; 11 bases agree with TRBD2. The CDR3 consists of 15 residues. Germline V gene data show CDR1 as SGHNT and CDR2 as YYREEE (reference sequence). V was pared by 7 bases and J by 7 bases, with 13 bases of the junction left unmatched. CDR3: CASQLLAGGPGEQYF. The CDR3 DNA sequence: TGTGCCAGCCAGCTTTTAGCGGGAGGGCCTGGGGAGCAGTACTTC.